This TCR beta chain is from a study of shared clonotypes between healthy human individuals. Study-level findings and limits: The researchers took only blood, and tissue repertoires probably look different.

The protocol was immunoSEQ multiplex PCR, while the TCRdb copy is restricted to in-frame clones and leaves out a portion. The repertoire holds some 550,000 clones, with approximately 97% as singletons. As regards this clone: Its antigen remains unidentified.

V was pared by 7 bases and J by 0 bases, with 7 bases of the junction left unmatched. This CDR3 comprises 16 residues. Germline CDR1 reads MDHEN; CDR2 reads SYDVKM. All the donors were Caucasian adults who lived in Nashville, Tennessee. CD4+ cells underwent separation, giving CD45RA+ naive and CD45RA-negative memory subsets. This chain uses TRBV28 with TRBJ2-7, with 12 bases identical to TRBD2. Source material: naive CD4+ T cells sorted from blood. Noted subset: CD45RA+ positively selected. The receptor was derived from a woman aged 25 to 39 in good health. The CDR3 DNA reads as TGTGCCAGCAAGACTAGCGGGAGACCTAGCTCCTACGAGCAGTACTTC. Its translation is CASKTSGRPSSYEQYF.